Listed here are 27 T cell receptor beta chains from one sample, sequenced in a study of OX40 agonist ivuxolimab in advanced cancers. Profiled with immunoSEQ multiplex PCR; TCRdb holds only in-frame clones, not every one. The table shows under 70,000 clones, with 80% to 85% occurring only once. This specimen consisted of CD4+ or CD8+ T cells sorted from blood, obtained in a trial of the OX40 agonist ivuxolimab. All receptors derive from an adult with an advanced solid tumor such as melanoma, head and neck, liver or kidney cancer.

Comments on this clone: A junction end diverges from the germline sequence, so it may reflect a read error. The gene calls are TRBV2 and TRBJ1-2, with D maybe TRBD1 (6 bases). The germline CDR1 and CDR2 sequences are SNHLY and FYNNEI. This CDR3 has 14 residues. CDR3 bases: TGTGCCAGCAGTGAACAGGGGCCGAGCTATGGCCACACCTTC. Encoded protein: CASSEQGPSYGHTF.

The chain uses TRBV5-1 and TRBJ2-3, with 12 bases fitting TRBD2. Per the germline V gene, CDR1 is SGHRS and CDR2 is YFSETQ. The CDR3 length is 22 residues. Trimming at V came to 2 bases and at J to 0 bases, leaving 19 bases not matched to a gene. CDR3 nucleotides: TGCGCCAGCAGCTTACCCCCCAGCCGGACTAGCGGGGCCTTCACTAGCACAGATACGCAGTATTTT. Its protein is CASSLPPSRTSGAFTSTDTQYF.

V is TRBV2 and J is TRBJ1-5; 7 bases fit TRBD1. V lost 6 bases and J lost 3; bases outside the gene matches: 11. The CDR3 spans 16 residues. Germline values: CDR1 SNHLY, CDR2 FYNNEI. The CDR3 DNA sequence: TGTGCCAGCAGCCAAAACAACAGGGGACTCAATCAGCCCCAGCATTTT. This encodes CASSQNNRGLNQPQHF.

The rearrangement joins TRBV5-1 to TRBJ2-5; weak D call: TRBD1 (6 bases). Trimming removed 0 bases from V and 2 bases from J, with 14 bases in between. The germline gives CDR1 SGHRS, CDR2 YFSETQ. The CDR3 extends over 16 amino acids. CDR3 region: CASSLVQGRGQETQYF. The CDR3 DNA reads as TGCGCCAGCAGCTTGGTACAGGGCAGAGGGCAAGAGACCCAGTACTTC.

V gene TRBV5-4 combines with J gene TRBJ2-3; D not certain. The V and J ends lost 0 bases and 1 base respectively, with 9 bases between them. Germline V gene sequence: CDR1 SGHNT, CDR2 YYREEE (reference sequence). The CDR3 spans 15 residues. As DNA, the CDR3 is TGTGCCAGCAGCTTGGAAGGGATCGGCACAGATACGCAGTATTTT. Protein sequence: CASSLEGIGTDTQYF.

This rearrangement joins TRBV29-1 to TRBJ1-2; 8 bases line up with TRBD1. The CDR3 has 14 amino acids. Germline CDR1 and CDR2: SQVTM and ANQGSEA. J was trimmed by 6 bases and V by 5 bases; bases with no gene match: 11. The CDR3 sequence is CSVITGGISNGYTF. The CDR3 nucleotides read TGCAGCGTTATAACAGGGGGGATTAGTAATGGCTACACCTTC.

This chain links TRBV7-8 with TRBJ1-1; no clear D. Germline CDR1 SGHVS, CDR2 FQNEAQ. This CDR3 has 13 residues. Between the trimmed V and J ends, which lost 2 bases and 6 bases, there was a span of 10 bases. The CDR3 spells CASSLKFRAEAFF. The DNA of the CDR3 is TGTGCCAGCAGCTTAAAGTTTAGAGCTGAAGCTTTCTTT.

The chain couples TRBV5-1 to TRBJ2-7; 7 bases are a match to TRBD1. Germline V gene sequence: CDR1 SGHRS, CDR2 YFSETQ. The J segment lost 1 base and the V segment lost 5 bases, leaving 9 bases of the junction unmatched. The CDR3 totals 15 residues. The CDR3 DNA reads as TGCGCCAGCAGTCGCTCCGGGACAGAATCCTACGAGCAGTACTTC. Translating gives CASSRSGTESYEQYF. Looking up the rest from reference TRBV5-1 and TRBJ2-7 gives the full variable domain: KAGVTQTPRYLIKTRGQQVTLSCSPISGHRSVSWYQQTPGQGLQFLFEYFSETQRNKGNFPGRFSGRQFSNSRSEMNVSTLELGDSALYLCASSRSGTESYEQYFGPGTRLTVT.

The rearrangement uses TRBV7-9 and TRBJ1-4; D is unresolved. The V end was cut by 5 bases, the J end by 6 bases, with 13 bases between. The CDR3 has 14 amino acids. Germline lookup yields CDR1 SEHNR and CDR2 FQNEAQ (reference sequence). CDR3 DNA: TGTGCCAGCAGCGTTCTTGGGCCGTATGAAAAACTGTTTTTT. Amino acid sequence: CASSVLGPYEKLFF.

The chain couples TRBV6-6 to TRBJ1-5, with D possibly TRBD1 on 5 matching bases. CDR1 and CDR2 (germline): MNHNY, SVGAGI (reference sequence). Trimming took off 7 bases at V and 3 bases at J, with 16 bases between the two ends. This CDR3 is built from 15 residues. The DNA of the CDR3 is TGTGCCAGCACCCCAGGGCCAGCCGTCAATCAGCCCCAGCATTTT. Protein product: CASTPGPAVNQPQHF.

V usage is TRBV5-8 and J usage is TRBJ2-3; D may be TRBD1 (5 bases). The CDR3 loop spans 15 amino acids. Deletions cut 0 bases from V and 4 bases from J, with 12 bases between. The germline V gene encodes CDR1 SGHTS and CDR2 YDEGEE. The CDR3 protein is CASSLGGQVSDTQYF. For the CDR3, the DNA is TGTGCCAGCAGCTTGGGGGGCCAGGTGTCAGATACGCAGTATTTT.

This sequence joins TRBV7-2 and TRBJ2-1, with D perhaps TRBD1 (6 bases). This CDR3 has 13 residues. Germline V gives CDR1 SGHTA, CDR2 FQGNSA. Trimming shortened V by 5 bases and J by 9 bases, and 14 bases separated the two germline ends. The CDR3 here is CASSPQGMGEQFF. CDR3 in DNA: TGTGCCAGCAGCCCACAGGGAATGGGTGAGCAGTTCTTC. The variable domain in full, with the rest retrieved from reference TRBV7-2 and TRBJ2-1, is GAGVSQSPSNKVTEKGKDVELRCDPISGHTALYWYRQSLGQGLEFLIYFQGNSAPDKSGLPSDRFSAERTGGSVSTLTIQRTQQEDSAVYLCASSPQGMGEQFFGPGTRLTVL.

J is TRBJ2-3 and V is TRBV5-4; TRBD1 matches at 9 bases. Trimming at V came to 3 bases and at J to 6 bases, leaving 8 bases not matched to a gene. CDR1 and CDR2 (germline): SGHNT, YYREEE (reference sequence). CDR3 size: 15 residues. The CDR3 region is CASSWAGQGVDTQYF. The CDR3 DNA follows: TGTGCCAGCAGCTGGGCGGGACAGGGCGTCGATACGCAGTATTTT.

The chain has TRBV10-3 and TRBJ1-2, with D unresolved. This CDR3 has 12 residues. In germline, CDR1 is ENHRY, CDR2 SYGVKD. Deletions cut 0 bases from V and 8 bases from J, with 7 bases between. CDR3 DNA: TGTGCCATCAGTGAGTCGGGGTTCGGCTACACCTTC. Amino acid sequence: CAISESGFGYTF.

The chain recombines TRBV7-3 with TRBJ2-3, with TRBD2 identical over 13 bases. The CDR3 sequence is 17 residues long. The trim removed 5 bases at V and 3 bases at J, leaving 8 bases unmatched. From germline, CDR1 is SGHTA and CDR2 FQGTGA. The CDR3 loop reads CASSPQGLAGRTDTQYF. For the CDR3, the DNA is TGTGCCAGCAGCCCTCAGGGACTAGCGGGGAGAACAGATACGCAGTATTTT. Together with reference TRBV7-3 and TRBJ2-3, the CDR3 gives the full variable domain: GAGVSQTPSNKVTEKGKYVELRCDPISGHTALYWYRQSLGQGPEFLIYFQGTGAADDSGLPNDRFFAVRPEGSVSTLKIQRTERGDSAVYLCASSPQGLAGRTDTQYFGPGTRLTVL.

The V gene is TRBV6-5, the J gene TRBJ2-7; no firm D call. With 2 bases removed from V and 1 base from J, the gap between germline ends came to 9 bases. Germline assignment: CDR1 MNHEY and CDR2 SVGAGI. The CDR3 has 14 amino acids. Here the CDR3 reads CASSYRVGSYEQYF. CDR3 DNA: TGTGCCAGCAGTTACAGGGTAGGGTCCTACGAGCAGTACTTC.

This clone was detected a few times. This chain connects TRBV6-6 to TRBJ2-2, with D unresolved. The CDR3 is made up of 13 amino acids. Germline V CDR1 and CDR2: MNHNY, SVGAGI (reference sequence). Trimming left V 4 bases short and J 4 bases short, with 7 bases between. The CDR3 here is CASSSDSTGELFF. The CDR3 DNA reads TGTGCCAGCAGTTCCGACTCCACCGGGGAGCTGTTTTTT.

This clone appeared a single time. The CDR3 loop is CASSWLGPGLGEQYF. CDR3 sequence (DNA): TGTGCCAGCAGCTGGCTGGGGCCAGGCTTGGGGGAGCAGTACTTC. V is TRBV5-5 and J is TRBJ2-7; D is possibly TRBD1 (5 bases). CDR1 and CDR2 (germline): SGHKS, YYEKEE (reference sequence). The germline V and J ends were trimmed by 3 bases and 7 bases, with 20 bases remaining between them. This CDR3 is 15 amino acids long.

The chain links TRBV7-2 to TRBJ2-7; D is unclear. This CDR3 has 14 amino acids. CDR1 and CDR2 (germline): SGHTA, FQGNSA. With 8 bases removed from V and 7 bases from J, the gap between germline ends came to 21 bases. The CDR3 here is CASGKLGPPGEQYF. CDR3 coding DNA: TGTGCCAGCGGTAAATTAGGTCCGCCCGGGGAGCAGTACTTC.

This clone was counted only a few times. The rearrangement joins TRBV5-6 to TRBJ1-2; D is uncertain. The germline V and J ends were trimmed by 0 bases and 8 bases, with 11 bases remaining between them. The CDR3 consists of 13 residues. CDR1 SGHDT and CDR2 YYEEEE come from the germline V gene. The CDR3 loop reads CASSLEGLGGYTF. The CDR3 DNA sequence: TGTGCCAGCAGCTTGGAAGGGCTGGGCGGCTACACCTTC.

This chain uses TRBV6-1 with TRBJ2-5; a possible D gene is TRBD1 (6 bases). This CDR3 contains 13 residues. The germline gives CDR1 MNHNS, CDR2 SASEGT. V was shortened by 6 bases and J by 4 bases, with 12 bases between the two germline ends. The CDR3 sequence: CASSGDRTETQYF. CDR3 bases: TGTGCCAGCAGCGGAGACAGGACAGAGACCCAGTACTTC.

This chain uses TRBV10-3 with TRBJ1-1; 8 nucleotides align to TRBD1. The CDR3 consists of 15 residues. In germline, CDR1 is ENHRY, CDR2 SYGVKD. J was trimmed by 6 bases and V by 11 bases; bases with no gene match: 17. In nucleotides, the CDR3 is TGTGCCTCCAAGGGGAGCGGACAGGGCGCCCCTGAAGCTTTCTTT. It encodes CASKGSGQGAPEAFF.

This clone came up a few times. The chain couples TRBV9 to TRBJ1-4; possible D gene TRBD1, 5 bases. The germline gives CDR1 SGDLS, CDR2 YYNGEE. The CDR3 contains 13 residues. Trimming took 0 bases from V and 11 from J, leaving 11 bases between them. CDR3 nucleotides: TGTGCCAGCAGCGTAGTAGATGGGGCCAAACTGTTTTTT. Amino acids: CASSVVDGAKLFF.

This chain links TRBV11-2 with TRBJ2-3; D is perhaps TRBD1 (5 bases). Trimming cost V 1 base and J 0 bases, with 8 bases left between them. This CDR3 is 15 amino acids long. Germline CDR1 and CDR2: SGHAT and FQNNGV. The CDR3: CASSLGTLSTDTQYF. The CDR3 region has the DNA TGTGCCAGCAGCTTAGGGACATTAAGCACAGATACGCAGTATTTT.

The CDR3 coding sequence is TGTGCCAGCAGCTTACTCCCAGGGGTAGGCTCACCCCTCCACTTT. Its protein is CASSLLPGVGSPLHF. The V call is TRBV7-2, the J call TRBJ1-6; possibly TRBD1 for D (6 bases). CDR3 length equals 15 residues. Trimming shortened V by 2 bases and J by 10 bases, and 15 bases separated the two germline ends. Per germline, CDR1 SGHTA and CDR2 FQGNSA.

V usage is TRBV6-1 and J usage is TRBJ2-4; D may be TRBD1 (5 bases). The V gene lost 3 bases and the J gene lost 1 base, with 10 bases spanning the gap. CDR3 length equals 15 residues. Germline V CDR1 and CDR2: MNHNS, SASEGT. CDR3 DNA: TGTGCCAGCAGTGAGGGGCCGCGGGCCAAAAACATTCAGTACTTC. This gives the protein CASSEGPRAKNIQYF.

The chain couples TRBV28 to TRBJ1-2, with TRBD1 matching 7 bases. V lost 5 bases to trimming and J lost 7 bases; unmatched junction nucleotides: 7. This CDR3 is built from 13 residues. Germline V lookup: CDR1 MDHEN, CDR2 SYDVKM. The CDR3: CASSLGGGSGYTF. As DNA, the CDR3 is TGTGCCAGCAGTCTAGGAGGGGGCTCTGGCTACACCTTC.